This T cell receptor beta chain was retrieved from a study of blood T cell repertoires in COVID-19. CDR3 length: 16 residues. V lost 5 bases and J lost 4, with 20 bases in between. The germline CDR1 and CDR2 sequences are SGHTA and FQGTGA. The repertoire was sequenced with immunoSEQ multiplex PCR; TCRdb's copy has only in-frame clones and lacks some. The repertoire holds hundreds of thousands of clones, with 70% to 90% as singletons. The chain carries TRBV7-3 and TRBJ2-5; possibly TRBD2 for D (5 bases). The source material was peripheral blood. This TCR derives from a woman in her late teens or twenties who had recovered from COVID-19. The DNA of the CDR3 is TGTGCCAGCAGCCACGGGGTAAAGTTAACGGGAGAGACCCAGTACTTC. The encoded protein is CASSHGVKLTGETQYF.